This entry concerns a single T cell receptor (beta chain). This entry belongs to a study of blood T cell repertoires in COVID-19. Whole-study context: The United States, Italy and Spain supplied acute and convalescent COVID-19 samples.

The germline V gene encodes CDR1 GTSNPN and CDR2 SVGIG (reference sequence). There are 13 residues in the CDR3. V lost 4 bases and J 4 bases, leaving 13 bases between the germline ends. All enrollees were roughly 18 to 100 years old and from around 25 US areas. Resolution of symptoms, clearance, or two negative PCRs was present in recovered Cohort 3 donors. The authors' processing: Reference gene primer amplification gave nucleated cell count estimates. The table came from immunoSEQ multiplex PCR; TCRdb's copy has only in-frame clones and leaves some out. V and J calls plus clone size are reproduced from that table; the DNA served to infer D and trimming. The sample consists of approximately 320,000 clones, 87% of them appearing once.

The origin of this receptor is a woman under 30 who had recovered from COVID-19. The sample taken for sequencing was PBMCs or T cells enriched from blood (not recorded which). The rearrangement joins TRBV30 to TRBJ1-2; D unresolved. In nucleotides, the CDR3 is TGTGCCTGGAACCGGAGAATTGGCTATGGCTACACCTTC. Protein product: CAWNRRIGYGYTF.